This section outlines one T cell receptor (beta chain) sequence together with its context. The CDR3 is made up of 15 amino acids. Germline CDR1 MGHRA, CDR2 YSYEKL. V lost 4 bases, J lost 8 bases, and 18 bases lay in between. This record comes from a study of T cell changes during pregnancy in multiple sclerosis. Produced via immunoSEQ multiplex PCR; TCRdb's table is partial and in-frame only. The data contain about 15,000 clones, around 82% of them singletons. Sample: CD8+ T cells from peripheral blood mononuclear cells, taken in the third trimester of pregnancy. This receptor was taken from a female donor in good health, enrolled as a control in a pregnancy study. The rearrangement joins TRBV4-1 to TRBJ2-1; tentatively, D is TRBD1 (6 bases). CDR3 sequence: CASSLRGPLSYEQFF. In DNA form, the CDR3 reads TGCGCCAGCAGCCTCAGGGGCCCCCTTAGCTATGAGCAGTTCTTC.